These 5 T cell receptor beta chains were all obtained from the same sample, sequenced in a study of blood T cells in healthy people across ages. The authors ran a second PCR of 7 to 11 cycles using a sample-barcoded 5' primer and a J-beta primer mix. TCRdb used MiXCR to reprocess the 5' RACE reads, holding one entry per CDR3 protein. The top ten hold 23% of the sample, which has some 1,800,000 distinct CDR3 sequences, about two fifths seen once. The sample was blood. These receptors were collected from a human donor in good health.

This sequence joins TRBV9 and TRBJ2-5, with D perhaps matching TRBD2 (7 bases). The CDR3 has 15 amino acids. CDR1 is SGDLS and CDR2 is YYNGEE in the germline V gene. V was trimmed by 3 bases and J by 5 bases, leaving 17 bases between them. CDR3 coding DNA: TGTGCCAGCAGCGGTCGGACGGGGGGCGGGGAGACCCAGTACTTC. Its protein product is CASSGRTGGGETQYF.

This clonotype has just a few counts. This CDR3 is CASSQTFNEQFF. The CDR3 coding sequence is TGTGCCAGCAGCCAAACATTCAATGAGCAGTTCTTC. The V gene is TRBV3-1, the J gene TRBJ2-1; D remains unclear. The V end was cut by 2 bases, the J end by 6 bases, with 5 bases between. Germline-derived CDR1 and CDR2 are LGHDT and YNNKEL (reference sequence). The CDR3 extends over 12 amino acids.

V is TRBV10-3 and J is TRBJ2-5; no clear D. Germline CDR1 ENHRY, CDR2 SYGVKD. The CDR3 spans 15 residues. Trimming pared 0 bases from V and 3 bases from J, leaving 11 bases between. CDR3 in amino acids: CAISESISSKETQYF. In DNA form, the CDR3 reads TGTGCCATCAGTGAGTCGATATCTAGTAAAGAGACCCAGTACTTC.

There are a few counts of this clonotype. V is TRBV6-7 and J is TRBJ1-4, with TRBD1 identical over 7 bases. TRBV6-7 counts as an open reading frame of uncertain function. V was clipped by 3 bases and J by 8 bases; unmatched bases: 30. The CDR3 has 22 residues. CDR3 sequence reads: CASSYRVKRKTGRSISMEKLFF. CDR3 in DNA: TGTGCCAGCAGTTATCGGGTCAAAAGAAAGACAGGGAGGTCAATTTCGATGGAAAAACTGTTTTTT.

This clonotype appeared a single time. This chain uses TRBV6-5 with TRBJ2-7; weak D call: TRBD1 (6 bases). CDR1 and CDR2 (germline): MNHEY, SVGAGI. V lost 7 bases, J lost 2 bases, and 18 bases lay in between. This CDR3 comprises 15 residues. CDR3 coding DNA: TGTGCCAGCACCGCGAGGGGGAAAGAGACCTACGAGCAGTACTTC. The encoded protein is CASTARGKETYEQYF.